A selection of T cell receptor beta chains follows, all from one sample in a study of T cells in Graves' hyperthyroidism and ophthalmopathy. TCRdb processed the multiplex PCR reads anew with MiXCR; each CDR3 protein has one entry. The table lists 310,000 or so distinct CDR3 sequences, approximately 15% of them singletons. Specimen: blood. Source of these receptors: a woman aged 60-75 years with Graves' ophthalmopathy. CDR3s include the opening cysteine and the closing phenylalanine or tryptophan. The D gene is left open where the match is weak. Clone size is shown for a subset of rows, as once, few, many or a class of expanded clone.

clone size	D gene	V gene	J gene	CDR3 protein	CDR3 DNA
NA	TRBD2	TRBV7-8	TRBJ2-1	CASIIGFIDIMTSGAYNEQFF	TGTGCCAGCATTATAGGATTTATCGATATAATGACTAGCGGCGCCTACAATGAGCAGTTCTTC
many	NA	TRBV28	TRBJ1-2	CASQGRGGVHYGYTF	TGTGCCAGCCAGGGACGGGGGGGCGTTCACTATGGCTACACCTTC
NA	NA	TRBV19	TRBJ1-5	CASVRDINQPQHF	TGTGCCAGCGTCAGGGATATCAATCAGCCCCAGCATTTT
many	TRBD1	TRBV4-1	TRBJ2-7	CASSQATGKSYEQYF	TGCGCCAGCAGCCAGGCGACAGGGAAGTCCTACGAGCAGTACTTC
NA	TRBD1	TRBV19	TRBJ2-7	CASSATGGAYEQYF	TGTGCCAGTAGCGCGACAGGGGGCGCCTACGAGCAGTACTTC
many	NA	TRBV6-1	TRBJ1-5	CASSESHSNQPQHF	TGTGCCAGCAGTGAATCCCATAGCAATCAGCCCCAGCATTTT
many	NA	TRBV12-3/TRBV12-4	TRBJ2-7	CASTRDGPTYEQYF	TGTGCCAGCACCCGGGACGGACCCACGTACGAGCAGTACTTC
NA	NA	TRBV28	TRBJ1-6	CASSPTGSYNSPLHF	TGTGCCAGCAGCCCGACAGGCTCCTATAATTCACCCCTCCACTTT
few	NA	TRBV7-2	TRBJ1-6	CASSLGLRRHNSPLHF	TGTGCCAGCAGCTTGGGACTTAGACGTCATAATTCACCCCTCCACTTT
many	TRBD2	TRBV20-1	TRBJ2-3	CSARDMGEGTDTQYF	TGCAGTGCTAGAGATATGGGGGAGGGGACAGATACGCAGTATTTT
NA	TRBD1	TRBV9	TRBJ2-7	CASSPTAGGAYEQYF	TGTGCCAGCAGCCCAACCGCAGGGGGTGCCTACGAGCAGTACTTC
many	NA	TRBV6-2/TRBV6-3	TRBJ2-7	CATNRQSATYEQYF	TGTGCCACCAATAGGCAGTCGGCTACCTACGAGCAGTACTTC
many	NA	TRBV3-1	TRBJ2-3	CASSEPRGPSADTQYF	TGTGCCAGCAGTGAACCCCGGGGGCCGTCGGCAGATACGCAGTATTTT
NA	NA	TRBV24-1	TRBJ2-3	CATSDLTGTRADTQYF	TGTGCCACCAGTGATTTGACCGGGACTCGGGCAGATACGCAGTATTTT